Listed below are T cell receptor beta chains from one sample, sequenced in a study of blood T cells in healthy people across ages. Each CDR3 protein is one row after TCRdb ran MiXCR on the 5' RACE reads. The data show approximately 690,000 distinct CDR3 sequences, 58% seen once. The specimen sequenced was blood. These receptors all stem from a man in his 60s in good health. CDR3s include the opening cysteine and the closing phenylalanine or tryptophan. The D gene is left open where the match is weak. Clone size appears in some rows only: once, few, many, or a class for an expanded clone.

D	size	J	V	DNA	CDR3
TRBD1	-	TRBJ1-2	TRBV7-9	TGTGCCAGCAGCCTCCAGACAGGGAGTAATGGCTACACCTTC	CASSLQTGSNGYTF
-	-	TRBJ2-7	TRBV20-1	TGCAGTGCTATCAGTCTCGGCGAGCAGTACTTC	CSAISLGEQYF
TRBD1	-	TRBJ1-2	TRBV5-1	TGCGCCAGCAGCGCCGGTCCGGGACAGGGGAAGGGCTACACCTTC	CASSAGPGQGKGYTF
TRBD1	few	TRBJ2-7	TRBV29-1	TGCAGCGCCGGACAGGCGGACGAGCAGTACTTC	CSAGQADEQYF
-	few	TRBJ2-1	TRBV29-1	TGCAGCGTTGGAGGGGAGAGGCGGGCTGAGCAGTTCTTC	CSVGGERRAEQFF
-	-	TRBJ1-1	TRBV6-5	TGTGCCAGCAGTTACGGCAGGGTAAACACTGAAGCTTTCTTT	CASSYGRVNTEAFF
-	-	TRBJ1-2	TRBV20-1	TGCAGTGCCCCCCTAAGTCGCTATGGCTACACCTTC	CSAPLSRYGYTF
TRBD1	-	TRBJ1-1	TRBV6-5	TGTGCCAGCAGTTACTGGGACAGGGCGAACACTGAAGCTTTCTTT	CASSYWDRANTEAFF
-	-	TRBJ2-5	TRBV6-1	TGTGCCAGCAACAAGAACGGGGGCGGAGAGACCCAGTACTTC	CASNKNGGGETQYF
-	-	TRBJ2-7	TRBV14	TGTGCCAGCAGCCACTCCGGGGGCGCAATCTACGAGCAGTACTTC	CASSHSGGAIYEQYF
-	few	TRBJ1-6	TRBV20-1	TGCAGTGCTAGAGTCCCCCAGGGTTATTCACCCCTCCACTTT	CSARVPQGYSPLHF
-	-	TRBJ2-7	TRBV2	TGTGCCATCCCAGGACAGATCTCCTACGAGCAGTACTTC	CAIPGQISYEQYF
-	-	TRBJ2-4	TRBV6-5	TGTGCCAGCAGTTACGAAGGGGCTCAGTACTTC	CASSYEGAQYF
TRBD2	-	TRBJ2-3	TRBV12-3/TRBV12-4	TGTGCCAGCAGTTCCAGCGGGGGGAGAGATACGCAGTATTTT	CASSSSGGRDTQYF
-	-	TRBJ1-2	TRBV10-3	TGTGCCATCATGGAGAGGGTTACGGATGGCTACACCTTC	CAIMERVTDGYTF
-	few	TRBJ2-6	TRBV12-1	TGTGCCAGCAGCTCAAGAGGGGGCACTGGGGCCAACGTCCTGACTTTC	CASSSRGGTGANVLTF
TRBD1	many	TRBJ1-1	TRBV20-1	TGCAGTGCTAGAGATCAGAGACAGGGGGCTGAAGCTTTCTTT	CSARDQRQGAEAFF
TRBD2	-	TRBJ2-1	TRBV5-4	TGTGCCACCTCCCCCAATTTGCTAGCGGGGGGGGTCGATGAGCAGTTCTTC	CATSPNLLAGGVDEQFF
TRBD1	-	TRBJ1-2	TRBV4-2	TGTGCCAGCAGCCAAGGGGGGACAGGGGCTGGTGGCTACACCTTC	CASSQGGTGAGGYTF
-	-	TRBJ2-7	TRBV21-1	TGTGCCAGCACAATCCGGGACCACTCCTACGAGCAGTACTTC	CASTIRDHSYEQYF
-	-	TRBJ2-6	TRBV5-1	TGCGCCAGCAGCCGACTTCAACCCTCTGGGGCCAACGTCCTGACTTTC	CASSRLQPSGANVLTF
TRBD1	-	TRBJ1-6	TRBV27	TGTGCCAGCAGTCTACACCGGGACAGGGGTAATTCACCCCTCCACTTT	CASSLHRDRGNSPLHF
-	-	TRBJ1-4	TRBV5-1	TGCGCCAGCAGCCTAGAACCGACTGAAAAACTGTTTTTT	CASSLEPTEKLFF
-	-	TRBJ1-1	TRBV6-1	TGTGTCAGCAGTGGCGGAGGGGGAAGGACTGAAGCTTTCTTT	CVSSGGGGRTEAFF
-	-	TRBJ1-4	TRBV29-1	TGCAGCGCCCCAGGGGTTGGTAATGAAAAACTGTTTTTT	CSAPGVGNEKLFF
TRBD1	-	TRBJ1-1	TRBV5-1	TGCGCCAGCAGCACGGGGACAGGCGTGAACACTGAAGCTTTCTTT	CASSTGTGVNTEAFF
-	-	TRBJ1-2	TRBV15	TGTGCCACCGCGGCAGCTAACTATGGCTACACCTTC	CATAAANYGYTF